This TCR beta chain was identified during a study of blood T cells in healthy people across ages. Whole-study findings and limits: Older age went with lower TCR beta diversity per million T cells, in a roughly linear way.

The sample, around 9.9 milliliters of peripheral blood, was drawn from each donor. Comment on this clonotype: Its matching antigen is unknown.

V dropped 0 bases and J dropped 0 bases, with 6 bases sitting between them. This CDR3 is built from 14 residues. The germline V gene has CDR1 LGHDT and CDR2 YNNKEL (reference sequence). Together with a sample-barcoded 5' primer, a J-beta primer mix was included in a second PCR lasting about 6 to 11 cycles. TCRdb used MiXCR to reprocess the 5' RACE reads, holding one entry per CDR3 protein. The sample lists 1,500,000 or so distinct CDR3 sequences, 42% occurring once. The TCR sequence derives from a woman in her late teens or twenties in good health. The chain carries TRBV3-1 and TRBJ2-7; no clear D gene. The specimen sequenced was blood. The CDR3 spells CASSQEGGSYEQYF. The CDR3, as DNA: TGTGCCAGCAGCCAAGAAGGCGGCTCCTACGAGCAGTACTTC.